Listed here are 20 T cell receptor beta chains from one sample, sequenced in a study of shared clonotypes between healthy human individuals. Libraries were prepared by immunoSEQ multiplex PCR; TCRdb keeps only in-frame clonotypes and omits some of them. The table has roughly 300,000 clones, about nine tenths seen once. Sequencing was done on a sample of memory CD8+ T cells sorted from blood. Indicated subset: CD45RO+ cells pooled with CCR7-negative TemRA cells. Source of these receptors: a man aged 18 to 29 in good health.

This rearrangement joins TRBV4-2 to TRBJ2-7; 12 nucleotides match TRBD2. The CDR3 sequence is 18 residues long. Germline trimming cut 0 bases from V and 4 bases from J; bases unmatched to any gene: 10. In germline, CDR1 is LGHNA, CDR2 YNFKEQ. The CDR3 nucleotides are TGTGCCAGCAGCCAAGATCTTCTAGCGGGGGGGCTTTTTTACGAGCAGTACTTC. This translates into CASSQDLLAGGLFYEQYF.

For the CDR3, the DNA is TGTGCCAGTAATTTCGGGACAGGAAGCAATCAGCCCCAGCATTTT. This codes for CASNFGTGSNQPQHF. The chain carries TRBV19 and TRBJ1-5; 8 positions match TRBD1. Germline V lookup: CDR1 LNHDA, CDR2 SQIVND (reference sequence). J lost 1 base, V lost 7 bases, and 6 bases had no gene match. This CDR3 has 15 residues.

In its sample, this clone was seen once. One junction end does not reproduce the germline sequence, and a read error may be involved. This sequence joins TRBV11-2 and TRBJ2-3; weak D call: TRBD1 (6 bases). Germline CDR1 reads SGHAT; CDR2 reads FQNNGV. The CDR3 extends over 11 amino acids. As DNA, the CDR3 is TGTGCCAGCAGCTTAGCGGGACATGTGAATTTT. Its translation is CASSLAGHVNF.

The V and J genes are TRBV28 and TRBJ2-3; no clear D. CDR1 is MDHEN and CDR2 is SYDVKM in the germline V gene. CDR3 size: 17 residues. V was clipped by 3 bases and J by 5 bases, with 21 bases between them. The CDR3 loop is CASSFSPVRLKVDTQYF. CDR3 DNA: TGTGCCAGCAGTTTTAGCCCCGTGAGGTTGAAGGTAGATACGCAGTATTTT.

CDR3 region: CASSVEGSGAYNEQFF. In DNA form, the CDR3 reads TGTGCCAGCAGCGTAGAAGGTAGCGGGGCCTACAATGAGCAGTTCTTC. V gene TRBV9 combines with J gene TRBJ2-1; 8 bases map to TRBD2. This CDR3 has 16 residues. V lost 0 bases, J lost 2 bases, and 4 bases stayed unmatched. CDR1 and CDR2 from the germline V gene are SGDLS and YYNGEE.

The V gene is TRBV6-5, the J gene TRBJ2-2; D possibly corresponds to TRBD1 (5 bases). The CDR3 length is 15 residues. Trimming removed 0 bases at V and 7 bases at J, with 12 bases between. CDR1 MNHEY and CDR2 SVGAGI come from the germline V gene. In DNA form, the CDR3 reads TGTGCCAGCAGTTACTCGAAGGGGTCGGTCGGGGAGCTGTTTTTT. Residues: CASSYSKGSVGELFF.

The V gene is TRBV4-1, the J gene TRBJ2-3, with 10 bases aligning to TRBD1. The CDR3 spans 16 residues. From germline, CDR1 is MGHRA and CDR2 YSYEKL. Germline trimming cut 3 bases from V and 6 bases from J; bases unmatched to any gene: 9. CDR3 sequence: CASSHDRGLRSDTQYF. The CDR3 nucleotides read TGCGCCAGCAGCCACGACAGGGGGCTGCGTTCCGATACGCAGTATTTT.

This clone was observed once. DNA of the CDR3: TGTGCCAGCAGCCCTGGGACCGGCCCTTACGAGCAGTACTTC. Protein sequence: CASSPGTGPYEQYF. The V and J genes are TRBV11-2 and TRBJ2-7; TRBD1 or TRBD2 may be the D gene (5 bases each). There are 14 residues in the CDR3. The V end lost 5 bases, the J end lost 4 bases, and 15 bases lay between the germline ends. Germline V gene data show CDR1 as SGHAT and CDR2 as FQNNGV.

The CDR3 DNA follows: TGCGCCAGCAGCCAAGAGGGGGTGTCCCTAAACTACGAGCAGTACTTC. Residues: CASSQEGVSLNYEQYF. The V gene is TRBV4-1, the J gene TRBJ2-7, with D perhaps assigned TRBD1 or TRBD2 (5 bases each). This CDR3 comprises 16 residues. Germline V gene data show CDR1 as MGHRA and CDR2 as YSYEKL. The germline V and J ends were trimmed by 0 bases and 3 bases, with 15 bases remaining between them.

This clone was seen a handful of times. V is TRBV30 and J is TRBJ1-1; D is perhaps TRBD1 (5 bases). This CDR3 is 12 amino acids long. V gave up 3 bases and J gave up 8 bases, with 13 bases separating them. Germline V gene data show CDR1 as GTSNPN and CDR2 as SVGIG (reference sequence). CDR3 in DNA: TGTGCCTGGAGCGCGGACACTAGAGAAGCTTTCTTT. This sequence encodes CAWSADTREAFF. The whole variable domain, filled in from reference TRBV30 and TRBJ1-1, reads SQTIHQWPATLVQPVGSPLSLECTVEGTSNPNLYWYRQAAGRGLQLLFYSVGIGQISSEVPQNLSASRPQDRQFILSSKKLLLSDSGFYLCAWSADTREAFFGQGTRLTVV.

The gene calls are TRBV7-9 and TRBJ2-3; D perhaps matches TRBD2 (5 bases). This CDR3 has 15 residues. Looked up from germline, CDR1 is SEHNR and CDR2 is FQNEAQ (reference sequence). Trimming took 2 bases from V and 3 from J, leaving 12 bases between them. CDR3 loop: CASSLPRVRTDTQYF. Written as DNA, the CDR3 is TGTGCCAGCAGCTTACCGAGGGTCCGGACAGATACGCAGTATTTT.

This clone was picked up a small number of times. This chain connects TRBV30 to TRBJ2-1; no firm D call. The length of the CDR3 is 12 residues. Germline-derived CDR1 and CDR2 are GTSNPN and SVGIG (reference sequence). V was pared by 3 bases and J by 6 bases, with 9 bases between. CDR3: CAWRESFNEQFF. The DNA of the CDR3 is TGTGCCTGGAGGGAGAGCTTCAATGAGCAGTTCTTC.

V and J are TRBV4-1 and TRBJ2-7, with a weak D call TRBD1 (5 bases). The CDR3 is 15 amino acids. Trimming left V 1 base short and J 0 bases short, with 10 bases between. From germline, CDR1 is MGHRA and CDR2 YSYEKL. CDR3 region: CASSQVEGDSYEQYF. As DNA, the CDR3 is TGCGCCAGCAGCCAAGTCGAAGGGGACTCCTACGAGCAGTACTTC.

The V and J genes are TRBV5-1 and TRBJ2-5, with D perhaps matching TRBD1 or TRBD2 (5 bases each). Deletions cut 2 bases from V and 5 bases from J, with 16 bases between. This CDR3 contains 15 residues. CDR1 SGHRS and CDR2 YFSETQ come from the germline V gene. CDR3 sequence (DNA): TGCGCCAGCAGCTTATACTCTGGGACCCCGGAGACCCAGTACTTC. Protein sequence: CASSLYSGTPETQYF. Using reference TRBV5-1 and TRBJ2-5 for the parts outside the CDR3, the full variable domain is KAGVTQTPRYLIKTRGQQVTLSCSPISGHRSVSWYQQTPGQGLQFLFEYFSETQRNKGNFPGRFSGRQFSNSRSEMNVSTLELGDSALYLCASSLYSGTPETQYFGPGTRLLVL.

This sequence joins TRBV2 and TRBJ1-6; D is unclear. The CDR3 is made up of 17 amino acids. CDR1 SNHLY and CDR2 FYNNEI come from the germline V gene. The ends were cut back, 5 bases at V and 0 bases at J, with 14 bases in the middle. CDR3 amino acids: CASSRDAASSYNSPLHF. CDR3 nucleotide sequence: TGTGCCAGCAGTAGAGACGCAGCGAGCTCCTATAATTCACCCCTCCACTTT.

The J gene is TRBJ1-1, the V gene TRBV4-1; D not certain. The CDR3 covers 15 residues. Between the trimmed V and J ends, which lost 5 bases and 6 bases, there was a span of 19 bases. Germline V gene lookup returns CDR1 MGHRA and CDR2 YSYEKL. The DNA of the CDR3 is TGCGCCAGCAGCTCACGCAATATCTTGGACGCTGAAGCTTTCTTT. Its translation is CASSSRNILDAEAFF.

This clone occurred a few times. The genes are TRBV6-1 and TRBJ1-4; 8 bases fit TRBD1. The CDR3 extends over 14 amino acids. Losses at the gene ends were 11 bases for V and 8 bases for J; bases not matched to a gene: 13. Germline V CDR1 and CDR2: MNHNS, SASEGT. DNA of the CDR3: TGTGCCGGCAATCTGACAGGGGTAGAGGAAAAACTGTTTTTT. It is translated as CAGNLTGVEEKLFF.

The rearrangement uses TRBV27 and TRBJ1-5; TRBD1 might be the D (6 bases). The CDR3 length is 17 residues. The V end was cut by 5 bases, the J end by 3 bases, with 20 bases between. Germline CDR1 MNHEY, CDR2 SMNVEV (reference sequence). CDR3 loop: CASSTNLDRLTNQPQHF. The CDR3, as DNA: TGTGCCAGCAGTACAAACTTGGACAGACTTACCAATCAGCCCCAGCATTTT.

V and J are TRBV2 and TRBJ1-5; no firm D call. The CDR3 loop spans 15 amino acids. V shed 1 base and J shed 2 bases, with 9 bases lying between them. In germline, CDR1 is SNHLY, CDR2 FYNNEI. The CDR3 DNA reads as TGTGCCAGCAGTGAAGGAGGAAGTGGCAATCAGCCCCAGCATTTT. Translation gives CASSEGGSGNQPQHF. Together with reference TRBV2 and TRBJ1-5, the CDR3 gives the full variable domain: EPEVTQTPSHQVTQMGQEVILRCVPISNHLYFYWYRQILGQKVEFLVSFYNNEISEKSEIFDDQFSVERPDGSNFTLKIRSTKLEDSAMYFCASSEGGSGNQPQHFGDGTRLSIL.

This chain connects TRBV4-1 to TRBJ2-1; D gene uncertain. Trimming took off 1 base at V and 4 bases at J, with 11 bases between the two ends. The CDR3 totals 15 residues. Germline assignment: CDR1 MGHRA and CDR2 YSYEKL. Written as DNA, the CDR3 is TGCGCCAGCAGCCAAGTAGGCCCCCTATACAATGAGCAGTTCTTC. Amino acid sequence: CASSQVGPLYNEQFF.